This TCR beta chain is from a study of PD-L1 blockade in urothelial cancer. V gave up 2 bases and J gave up 4 bases; unmatched junction bases: 4. CDR3 size: 14 residues. Germline CDR1 LGHNA, CDR2 YSLEER. Documented time point: pretreatment peripheral blood. Method: immunoSEQ multiplex PCR; TCRdb's copy keeps in-frame clones and lacks some. The top ten clones hold around 1.5% of a sample with tens of thousands of clones, around 91% of them seen once. The starting material was PBMCs, obtained around atezolizumab (anti-PD-L1) treatment. The V and J genes are TRBV4-3 and TRBJ2-5; TRBD2 agrees at 7 bases. The sequence was collected from a man aged 55 to 70 with urothelial cancer. The CDR3 nucleotides read TGCGCCAGCAGCCAAACCGGGACTACAGAGACCCAGTACTTC. It codes for CASSQTGTTETQYF.